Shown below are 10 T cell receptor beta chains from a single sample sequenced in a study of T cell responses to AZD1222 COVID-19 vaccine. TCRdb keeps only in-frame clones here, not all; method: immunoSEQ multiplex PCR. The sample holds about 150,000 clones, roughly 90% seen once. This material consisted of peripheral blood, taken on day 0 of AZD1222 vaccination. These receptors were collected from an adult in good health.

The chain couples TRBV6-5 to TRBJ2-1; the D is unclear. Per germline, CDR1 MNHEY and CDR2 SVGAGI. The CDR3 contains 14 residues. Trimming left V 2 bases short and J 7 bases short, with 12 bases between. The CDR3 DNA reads TGTGCCAGCAGTTACGGAGACACCTGGAATGAGCAGTTCTTC. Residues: CASSYGDTWNEQFF.

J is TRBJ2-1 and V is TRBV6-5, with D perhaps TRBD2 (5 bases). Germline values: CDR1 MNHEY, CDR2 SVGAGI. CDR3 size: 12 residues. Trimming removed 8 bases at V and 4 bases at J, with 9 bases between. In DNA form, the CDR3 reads TGTGCCAGCGGGCGGGCTTACAATGAGCAGTTCTTC. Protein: CASGRAYNEQFF.

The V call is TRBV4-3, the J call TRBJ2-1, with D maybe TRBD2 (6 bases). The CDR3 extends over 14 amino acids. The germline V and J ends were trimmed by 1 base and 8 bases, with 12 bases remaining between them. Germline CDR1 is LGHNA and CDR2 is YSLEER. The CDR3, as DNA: TGCGCCAGCAGCCAAGGGGGAGGTGGTTATGAGCAGTTCTTC. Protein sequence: CASSQGGGGYEQFF.

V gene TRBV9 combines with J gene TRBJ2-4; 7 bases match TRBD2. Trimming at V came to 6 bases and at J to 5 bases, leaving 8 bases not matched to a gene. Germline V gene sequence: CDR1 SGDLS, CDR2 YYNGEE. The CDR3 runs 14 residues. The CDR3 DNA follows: TGTGCCAGCACCCGTGGGGGGGGTCAAAACATTCAGTACTTC. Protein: CASTRGGGQNIQYF.

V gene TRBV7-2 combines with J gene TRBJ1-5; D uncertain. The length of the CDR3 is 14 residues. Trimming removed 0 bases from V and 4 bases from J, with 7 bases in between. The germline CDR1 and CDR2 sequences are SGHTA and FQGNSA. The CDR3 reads CASSLAPHNQPQHF. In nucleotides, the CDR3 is TGTGCCAGCAGCTTAGCCCCCCATAATCAGCCCCAGCATTTT.

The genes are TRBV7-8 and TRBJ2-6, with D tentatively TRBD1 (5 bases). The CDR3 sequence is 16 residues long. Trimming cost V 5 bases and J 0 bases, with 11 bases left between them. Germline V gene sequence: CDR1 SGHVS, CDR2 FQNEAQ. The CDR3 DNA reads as TGTGCCAGCAGCGGACAAGGGATCTCTGGGGCCAACGTCCTGACTTTC. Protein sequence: CASSGQGISGANVLTF.

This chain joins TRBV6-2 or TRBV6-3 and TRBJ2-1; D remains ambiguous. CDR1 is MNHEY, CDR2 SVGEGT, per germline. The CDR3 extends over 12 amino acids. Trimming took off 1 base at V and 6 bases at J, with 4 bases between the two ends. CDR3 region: CASSYLVNEQFF. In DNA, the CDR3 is TGTGCCAGCAGTTACTTAGTCAATGAGCAGTTCTTC.

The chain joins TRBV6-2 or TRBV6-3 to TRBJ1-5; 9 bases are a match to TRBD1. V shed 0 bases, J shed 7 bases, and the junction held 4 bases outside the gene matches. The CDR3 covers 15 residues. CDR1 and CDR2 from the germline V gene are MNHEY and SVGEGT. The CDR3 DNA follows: TGTGCCAGCAGTTACTCAACAGGGGGCGGACAGCCCCAGCATTTT. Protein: CASSYSTGGGQPQHF.

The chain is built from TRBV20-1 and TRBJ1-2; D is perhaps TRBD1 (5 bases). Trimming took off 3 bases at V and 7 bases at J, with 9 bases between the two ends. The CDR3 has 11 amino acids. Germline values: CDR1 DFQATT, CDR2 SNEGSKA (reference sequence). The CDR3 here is CSASTGTGYTF. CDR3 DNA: TGCAGTGCTAGCACGGGGACTGGCTACACCTTC.

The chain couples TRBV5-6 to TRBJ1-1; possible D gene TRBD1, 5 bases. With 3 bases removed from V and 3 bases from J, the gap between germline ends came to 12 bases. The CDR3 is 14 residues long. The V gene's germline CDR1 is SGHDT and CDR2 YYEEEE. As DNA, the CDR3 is TGTGCCAGCAGCTCTGGTCTGGGGGACACTGAAGCTTTCTTT. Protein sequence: CASSSGLGDTEAFF. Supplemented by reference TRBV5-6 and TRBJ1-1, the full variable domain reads DAGVTQSPTHLIKTRGQQVTLRCSPKSGHDTVSWYQQALGQGPQFIFQYYEEEERQRGNFPDRFSGHQFPNYSSELNVNALLLGDSALYLCASSSGLGDTEAFFGQGTRLTVV.